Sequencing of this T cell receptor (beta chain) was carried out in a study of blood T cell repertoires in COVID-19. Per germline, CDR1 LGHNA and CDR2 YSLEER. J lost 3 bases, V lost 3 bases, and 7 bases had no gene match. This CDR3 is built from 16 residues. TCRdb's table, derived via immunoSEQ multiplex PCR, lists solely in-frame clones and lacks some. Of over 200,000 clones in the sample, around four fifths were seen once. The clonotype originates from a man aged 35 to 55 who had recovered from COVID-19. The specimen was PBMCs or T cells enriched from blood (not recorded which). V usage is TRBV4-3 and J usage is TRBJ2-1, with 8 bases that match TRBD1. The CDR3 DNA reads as TGCGCCAGCAGCCAGAACGACAGGGGCGTCTACAATGAGCAGTTCTTC. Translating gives CASSQNDRGVYNEQFF.